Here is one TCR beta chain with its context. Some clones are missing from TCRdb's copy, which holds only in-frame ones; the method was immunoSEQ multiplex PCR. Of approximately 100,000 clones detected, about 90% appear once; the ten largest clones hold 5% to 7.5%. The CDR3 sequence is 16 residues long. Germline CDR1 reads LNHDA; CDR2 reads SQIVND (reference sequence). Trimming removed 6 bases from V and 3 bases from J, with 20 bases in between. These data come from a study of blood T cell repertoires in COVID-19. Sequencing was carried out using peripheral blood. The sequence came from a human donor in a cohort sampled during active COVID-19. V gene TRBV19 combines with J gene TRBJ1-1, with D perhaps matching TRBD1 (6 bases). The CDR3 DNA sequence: TGTGCCAGTAGGGACTTATTTACAGGGCTGTACACTGAAGCTTTCTTT. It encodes CASRDLFTGLYTEAFF.